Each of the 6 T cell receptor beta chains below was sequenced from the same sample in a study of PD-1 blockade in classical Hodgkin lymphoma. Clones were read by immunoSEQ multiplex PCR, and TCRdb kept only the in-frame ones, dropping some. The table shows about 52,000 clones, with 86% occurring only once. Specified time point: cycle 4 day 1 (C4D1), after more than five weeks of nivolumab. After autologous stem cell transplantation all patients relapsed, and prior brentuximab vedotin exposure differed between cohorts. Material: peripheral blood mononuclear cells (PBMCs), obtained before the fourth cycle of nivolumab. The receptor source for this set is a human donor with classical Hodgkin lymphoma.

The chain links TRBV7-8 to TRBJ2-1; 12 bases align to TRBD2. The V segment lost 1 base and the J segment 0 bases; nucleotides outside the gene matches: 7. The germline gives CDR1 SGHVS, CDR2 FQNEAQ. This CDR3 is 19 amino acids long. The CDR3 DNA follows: TGTGCCAGCAGCTTAGTCCGACTAGCGGGGGTTCTCTCCTACAATGAGCAGTTCTTC. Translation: CASSLVRLAGVLSYNEQFF.

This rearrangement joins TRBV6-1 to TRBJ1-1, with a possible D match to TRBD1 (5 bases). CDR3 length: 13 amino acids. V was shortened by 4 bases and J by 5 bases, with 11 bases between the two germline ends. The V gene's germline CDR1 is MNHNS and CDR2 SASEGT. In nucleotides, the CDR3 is TGTGCCAGCAGTGTTGGGGGATTAACTGAAGCTTTCTTT. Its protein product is CASSVGGLTEAFF.

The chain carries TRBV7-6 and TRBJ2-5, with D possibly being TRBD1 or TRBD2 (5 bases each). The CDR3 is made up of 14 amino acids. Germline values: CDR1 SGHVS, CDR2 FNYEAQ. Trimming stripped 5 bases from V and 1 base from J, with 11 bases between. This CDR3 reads CASSIGTGQETQYF. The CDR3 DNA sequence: TGTGCCAGCAGCATCGGGACGGGCCAAGAGACCCAGTACTTC.

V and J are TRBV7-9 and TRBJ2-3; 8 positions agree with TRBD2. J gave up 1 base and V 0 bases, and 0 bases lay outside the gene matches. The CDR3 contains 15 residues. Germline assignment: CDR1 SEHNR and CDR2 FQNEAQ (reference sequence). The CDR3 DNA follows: TGTGCCAGCAGCTTAGCGACTAGCGGCACAGATACGCAGTATTTT. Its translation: CASSLATSGTDTQYF.

DNA for the CDR3: TGTGCCAGCAGCGTATCCGGGGTGGGGGACACTGAAGCTTTCTTT. The encoded protein is CASSVSGVGDTEAFF. The chain combines TRBV9 with TRBJ1-1; possibly TRBD1 for D (5 bases). This CDR3 comprises 15 residues. V lost 1 base to trimming and J lost 3 bases, with 13 bases between them. The germline CDR1 and CDR2 sequences are SGDLS and YYNGEE.

CDR3 sequence (DNA): TGTGCCAGCAGCCAAGGGCTGGGGAACACCATATATTTT. Translation gives CASSQGLGNTIYF. The chain employs TRBV14 and TRBJ1-3, with unresolved D. The length of the CDR3 is 13 residues. Trimming pared 1 base from V and 7 bases from J, leaving 8 bases between. Germline lookup yields CDR1 SGHDN and CDR2 FVKESK.